A single sample is the source of the 16 T cell receptor beta chains below, sequenced in a study of blood T cell repertoires in COVID-19. The repertoire was sequenced with immunoSEQ multiplex PCR; TCRdb's copy has only in-frame clones and lacks some. The sample has about 50,000 clones; around nine tenths are singletons. Sequencing was done on a sample of peripheral blood. The receptors were gathered from a human donor with active COVID-19. The donor label of this sample is uncertain.

The chain joins TRBV9 to TRBJ1-3; D remains ambiguous. V lost 4 bases and J lost 2, with 10 bases in between. CDR3 length: 14 amino acids. From germline, CDR1 is SGDLS and CDR2 YYNGEE. CDR3 sequence reads: CASSPSRPGNTIYF. The CDR3 DNA sequence: TGTGCCAGCAGCCCCTCTAGGCCTGGAAACACCATATATTTT.

J is TRBJ2-3 and V is TRBV5-1; TRBD1 might be the D (5 bases). The CDR3 has 13 amino acids. Trimming shortened V by 1 base and J by 9 bases, and 12 bases separated the two germline ends. Germline CDR1 reads SGHRS; CDR2 reads YFSETQ. The CDR3 spells CASSLYIQGTQYF. The CDR3, as DNA: TGCGCCAGCAGCTTGTATATCCAGGGCACGCAGTATTTT.

The chain combines TRBV15 with TRBJ1-1; 7 bases fit TRBD1. Germline CDR1 and CDR2: LNHNV and YYDKDF (reference sequence). This CDR3 spans 14 amino acids. Trimming at V came to 0 bases and at J to 7 bases, leaving 5 bases not matched to a gene. The CDR3 loop is CATSRDRTGLEAFF. The CDR3 DNA follows: TGTGCCACCAGCAGAGATCGGACAGGACTTGAAGCTTTCTTT.

The rearrangement joins TRBV11-2 to TRBJ2-5; the D is unclear. CDR3 length equals 14 residues. Trimming pared 0 bases from V and 10 bases from J, leaving 15 bases between. Looked up from germline, CDR1 is SGHAT and CDR2 is FQNNGV. The CDR3 reads CASSLDITAIGQYF. DNA of the CDR3: TGTGCCAGCAGCTTAGATATAACAGCCATAGGCCAGTACTTC.

The V and J genes are TRBV5-1 and TRBJ2-1; 8 nucleotides agree with TRBD1. From germline, CDR1 is SGHRS and CDR2 YFSETQ. J was trimmed by 5 bases and V by 4 bases; bases with no gene match: 5. This CDR3 contains 14 residues. The CDR3 loop is CASSVQGDDNEQFF. DNA of the CDR3: TGCGCCAGCAGCGTACAGGGGGATGACAATGAGCAGTTCTTC.

The sample holds one count of this clone. The chain combines TRBV9 with TRBJ1-2; D is unclear. Deletions cut 3 bases from V and 5 bases from J, with 5 bases between. Per germline, CDR1 SGDLS and CDR2 YYNGEE. The CDR3 covers 11 residues. CDR3 sequence: CASSAEYGYTF. DNA of the CDR3: TGTGCCAGCAGCGCCGAGTATGGCTACACCTTC.

The chain links TRBV5-1 to TRBJ2-3; the match to TRBD1 covers 9 bases. V trimming: 4 bases; J trimming: 4 bases; junction bases outside the gene matches: 4. The germline gives CDR1 SGHRS, CDR2 YFSETQ. This CDR3 region has 14 residues. The CDR3 spells CASSTDRGADTQYF. CDR3 in DNA: TGCGCCAGCAGCACGGACAGGGGCGCAGATACGCAGTATTTT.

The CDR3 is CASSFGQGAGNEQFF. As DNA, the CDR3 is TGTGCCAGCAGTTTTGGACAGGGGGCGGGCAATGAGCAGTTCTTC. The chain couples TRBV7-9 to TRBJ2-1, with 11 bases fitting TRBD1. The CDR3 extends over 15 amino acids. V was clipped by 6 bases and J by 6 bases; unmatched bases: 7. Germline V gene lookup returns CDR1 SEHNR and CDR2 FQNEAQ (reference sequence).

V usage is TRBV28 and J usage is TRBJ2-2, with TRBD1 matching over 10 bases. J was trimmed by 8 bases and V by 4 bases; bases with no gene match: 7. Germline V gene sequence: CDR1 MDHEN, CDR2 SYDVKM. There are 15 residues in the CDR3. In DNA, the CDR3 is TGTGCCAGCAGTTCCCTGACAGGGGGCGCTGGGGAGCTGTTTTTT. It is translated as CASSSLTGGAGELFF.

This clone was recorded a few times. This chain connects TRBV9 to TRBJ1-3; TRBD1 matches 8 bases. The V gene's germline CDR1 is SGDLS and CDR2 YYNGEE. The CDR3 is made up of 15 amino acids. The V gene end was trimmed by 3 bases and the J gene end by 0 bases; junction bases not matched to a gene: 2. CDR3 nucleotides: TGTGCCAGCAGCGAGGACAGGGCCTCTGGAAACACCATATATTTT. It translates to CASSEDRASGNTIYF.

The chain couples TRBV5-1 to TRBJ2-1, with 11 bases matching TRBD2. The junction had 3 bases not matched to a gene; V was cut back by 5 bases and J by 2 bases. The germline V gene has CDR1 SGHRS and CDR2 YFSETQ. The CDR3 runs to 15 residues. CDR3: CASSLTSGAYNEQFF. The CDR3, as DNA: TGCGCCAGCAGTTTGACTAGCGGGGCCTACAATGAGCAGTTCTTC.

The rearrangement uses TRBV5-1 and TRBJ1-2; D is unresolved. The CDR3 consists of 14 residues. CDR1 and CDR2 (germline): SGHRS, YFSETQ. Trimming shortened V by 4 bases and J by 6 bases, and 16 bases separated the two germline ends. The CDR3 sequence is CASSPGIPGDGYTF. The CDR3 nucleotides read TGCGCCAGCAGCCCCGGCATACCCGGGGATGGCTACACCTTC.

In its sample, this clone was seen once. This chain joins TRBV5-6 and TRBJ2-7; 8 bases align to TRBD1. From germline, CDR1 is SGHDT and CDR2 YYEEEE. This CDR3 spans 15 amino acids. V lost 4 bases to trimming and J lost 2 bases; unmatched junction nucleotides: 8. For the CDR3, the DNA is TGTGCCAGCAGCCCTACAGGGGGAGGAACCTACGAGCAGTACTTC. Its protein is CASSPTGGGTYEQYF.

Relative to its sample, this clone is medium-sized. The J gene is TRBJ1-6, the V gene TRBV20-1, with D possibly TRBD1 on 6 matching bases. The CDR3 is 10 residues long. CDR1 DFQATT and CDR2 SNEGSKA come from the germline V gene (reference sequence). V shed 6 bases and J shed 16 bases, with 13 bases lying between them. CDR3 nucleotides: TGCAGTGCCCGAAGGGGGTCTCTCCACTTT. Amino acid sequence: CSARRGSLHF.

This clone has a handful of counts. The genes are TRBV19 and TRBJ2-7; D remains ambiguous. Germline V gene sequence: CDR1 LNHDA, CDR2 SQIVND (reference sequence). Trimming took off 6 bases at V and 5 bases at J, with 14 bases between the two ends. The CDR3 runs 13 residues. The CDR3 nucleotides read TGTGCCAGTAGCCATGTGCGGTTCAACGAGCAGTACTTC. Amino acid sequence: CASSHVRFNEQYF.

V and J are TRBV13 and TRBJ2-1, with 7 bases matching TRBD2. The junction had 11 bases not matched to a gene; V was cut back by 5 bases and J by 10 bases. The CDR3 length is 14 residues. Per germline, CDR1 PRHDT and CDR2 FYEKMQ (reference sequence). CDR3 protein: CASSPGTTSREQFF. The CDR3 DNA reads as TGTGCCAGCAGCCCCGGGACTACGTCTAGAGAGCAGTTCTTC.